The rows below give T cell receptor beta chains drawn from one sample of a study of tumor and adjacent non-tumor tissue in lung cancer. From the multiplex PCR reads, TCRdb called clonotypes with MiXCR, one entry per CDR3 protein. The sample has about 93,000 distinct CDR3 sequences, 61% seen once. The specimen was lung tumor tissue. All receptors come from a man in his 70s with non-small cell lung cancer. Each CDR3 is given with its conserved first and last residue. Fields, in order: J gene, D gene, V gene, clone size, CDR3 DNA, CDR3 protein. D genes are given only for firm matches. Clone sizes are given selectively: once, few, many, or a class where the clone is expanded.

j_call: TRBJ2-3
d_call: TRBD1
v_call: TRBV11-3
clone_size: .
cdr3_nt: TGTGCCAGCAGTTTTGGGACAGGGAGCACAGATATACAGTATTTT
cdr3_aa: CASSFGTGSTDIQYF

j_call: TRBJ2-5
d_call: .
v_call: TRBV5-1
clone_size: many
cdr3_nt: TGCGCCAGCAGCTTGGCGACTAGTCAAGAGACCCAGTACTTC
cdr3_aa: CASSLATSQETQYF

j_call: TRBJ1-4
d_call: .
v_call: TRBV29-1
clone_size: few
cdr3_nt: TGCACCGTCGCTGACAGGCAGGCTGAAAAACTGTTTTTT
cdr3_aa: CTVADRQAEKLFF

j_call: TRBJ2-2
d_call: .
v_call: TRBV11-3
clone_size: .
cdr3_nt: TGTGCCAGCAGCCTAGGCCCCCCGACCGGGGAGCTGTTTTTT
cdr3_aa: CASSLGPPTGELFF

j_call: TRBJ2-6
d_call: .
v_call: TRBV11-2
clone_size: .
cdr3_nt: TGTGCCAGCAGCTCCCCGAGGGGACGAGGGGGCTCGGGGGCCAACGTCCCGACTTTC
cdr3_aa: CASSSPRGRGGSGANVPTF

j_call: TRBJ2-2
d_call: TRBD2
v_call: TRBV12-3/TRBV12-4
clone_size: many
cdr3_nt: TGTGCCAGCAGGGGGAGGGCTAGCGGGGGGGTATCCGGGGAGCTGTTTTTT
cdr3_aa: CASRGRASGGVSGELFF

j_call: TRBJ2-1
d_call: .
v_call: TRBV7-9
clone_size: many
cdr3_nt: TGTGCCAGCAGCCCCCAGGATGAGCAGTTCTTC
cdr3_aa: CASSPQDEQFF

j_call: TRBJ2-5
d_call: TRBD2
v_call: TRBV10-1
clone_size: many
cdr3_nt: TGCGCCAGCAGTAGCGCCGGGACTAGCGGGGAGACCCAGTACTTC
cdr3_aa: CASSSAGTSGETQYF

j_call: TRBJ2-3
d_call: TRBD2
v_call: TRBV7-9
clone_size: few
cdr3_nt: TGTGCCAGCAGCTTATATCTAGCGGGCAGCACAGATACGCAGTATTTT
cdr3_aa: CASSLYLAGSTDTQYF

j_call: TRBJ2-7
d_call: .
v_call: TRBV11-2
clone_size: .
cdr3_nt: TGTACAAGCAGCTTGGGGACCGAGCAGTACTTC
cdr3_aa: CTSSLGTEQYF

j_call: TRBJ2-3
d_call: .
v_call: TRBV11-3
clone_size: .
cdr3_nt: TGTGCCATTAGCTTTGGAACAGGGAGCACAGATACGCAGTATTTT
cdr3_aa: CAISFGTGSTDTQYF

j_call: TRBJ2-3
d_call: .
v_call: TRBV11-2
clone_size: .
cdr3_nt: TGTGCCAGCAGCTTAGGGGCAGCGGCCAGCACAGATACGCAATATTTT
cdr3_aa: CASSLGAAASTDTQYF

j_call: TRBJ2-7
d_call: .
v_call: TRBV5-6
clone_size: once
cdr3_nt: TGTGCCAGCAGCTTGGCCTTCGGGTACGCGGTCTACGAGCAGTACTTC
cdr3_aa: CASSLAFGYAVYEQYF

j_call: TRBJ2-1
d_call: .
v_call: TRBV29-1
clone_size: .
cdr3_nt: TGCAGCGTTGGTGGAACAGAGGTTTCGAATGAGCAGTTCTTC
cdr3_aa: CSVGGTEVSNEQFF

j_call: TRBJ2-4
d_call: .
v_call: TRBV20-1
clone_size: few
cdr3_nt: TGCAGTGCTCCTGGGACAAGGGAGGTAAACATTCAGTACTTC
cdr3_aa: CSAPGTREVNIQYF

j_call: TRBJ2-3
d_call: .
v_call: TRBV4-2
clone_size: .
cdr3_nt: TGTGCCAGTAGCCAAGGGAGGATGCAGGTGATGAGCAATCAGCCCCAGTATTTT
cdr3_aa: CASSQGRMQVMSNQPQYF

j_call: TRBJ2-5
d_call: TRBD1
v_call: TRBV28
clone_size: .
cdr3_nt: TGTTCCAGCAGTTTTGCCGGGACAGGGTCCCAAGAGACCCAGTACTTC
cdr3_aa: CSSSFAGTGSQETQYF

j_call: TRBJ2-1
d_call: TRBD2
v_call: TRBV20-1
clone_size: .
cdr3_nt: TGCAGTGCTCAAAACTTTCTAGCGGGGGAAAACAATGGGCAGTTCTTC
cdr3_aa: CSAQNFLAGENNGQFF

j_call: TRBJ2-5
d_call: TRBD1
v_call: TRBV30
clone_size: .
cdr3_nt: TGTGCCTGGAGTATGGGACAGGGAAAAGAGACCCAGTACTTC
cdr3_aa: CAWSMGQGKETQYF

j_call: TRBJ2-1
d_call: TRBD2
v_call: TRBV7-8
clone_size: few
cdr3_nt: TGTGCCAGCAGCCTACTAGCGGGTTCTCAGTCCTACAATGAGCAGTTCTTC
cdr3_aa: CASSLLAGSQSYNEQFF

j_call: TRBJ2-3
d_call: .
v_call: TRBV7-9
clone_size: .
cdr3_nt: TGTGCCAACTCCCACCTCGCATCGAGCACAGATACGCAGTATTTT
cdr3_aa: CANSHLASSTDTQYF

j_call: TRBJ2-2
d_call: TRBD2
v_call: TRBV5-5
clone_size: .
cdr3_nt: TGTGCCAGCAGCTTACGATCGCTAGCGGAGATGAACACCGGGGAGCTGATTTTT
cdr3_aa: CASSLRSLAEMNTGELIF

j_call: TRBJ2-5
d_call: .
v_call: TRBV10-3
clone_size: .
cdr3_nt: TGTGCCATCAGTGTGTCGGCAGTAAACCAAGAGACCCAGTACTTC
cdr3_aa: CAISVSAVNQETQYF

j_call: TRBJ2-3
d_call: .
v_call: TRBV11-2
clone_size: .
cdr3_nt: TGTGCCAGTAGCTTAGATCGGTACAGCGGGGATACGCAGTATTTT
cdr3_aa: CASSLDRYSGDTQYF

j_call: TRBJ1-6
d_call: .
v_call: TRBV30
clone_size: .
cdr3_nt: TGTGCCTGGAGTGGGACGGCGGATTCACCCCTCCACTTT
cdr3_aa: CAWSGTADSPLHF

j_call: TRBJ2-2
d_call: TRBD1
v_call: TRBV19
clone_size: few
cdr3_nt: TGTGCCAGTAGTCCTTCGGGACAGGGGGCCCCAAACACCTGGGAGCTGTTTTTT
cdr3_aa: CASSPSGQGAPNTWELFF

j_call: TRBJ1-1
d_call: .
v_call: TRBV6-1
clone_size: once
cdr3_nt: TGTGCCAGCAGTGAGGTAGCCCAGACGAGAGCTTTCTTT
cdr3_aa: CASSEVAQTRAFF

j_call: TRBJ2-3
d_call: .
v_call: TRBV6-5
clone_size: many
cdr3_nt: TGTGCCAGCAGCCGCGGATCCGGGACAACTAGCACAGATACGCAGTATTTT
cdr3_aa: CASSRGSGTTSTDTQYF

j_call: TRBJ2-1
d_call: .
v_call: TRBV10-2
clone_size: .
cdr3_nt: TGCGCCAGCGATGTAGACAATGAGCAGTTCTTC
cdr3_aa: CASDVDNEQFF

j_call: TRBJ2-1
d_call: .
v_call: TRBV30
clone_size: once
cdr3_nt: TGTGCCTGGAATGTATTGCGGATCGACAATGAGCAGTTCTTC
cdr3_aa: CAWNVLRIDNEQFF

j_call: TRBJ1-1
d_call: .
v_call: TRBV11-3
clone_size: .
cdr3_nt: TGTGCCAACAGGCGCAGCGAGGCAAATATGAACACTGAAGCTTTCTTT
cdr3_aa: CANRRSEANMNTEAFF

j_call: TRBJ2-7
d_call: TRBD1
v_call: TRBV10-3
clone_size: .
cdr3_nt: TGTTTCATCCTTAAGACAGGGGCGGTCTACGAGCAGTACTTC
cdr3_aa: CFILKTGAVYEQYF

j_call: TRBJ2-5
d_call: .
v_call: TRBV11-2
clone_size: .
cdr3_nt: TGTTCCAGCAGCTCCTGGGAGAACCAAGAGACACAGTACTTC
cdr3_aa: CSSSSWENQETQYF

j_call: TRBJ1-5
d_call: .
v_call: TRBV5-8
clone_size: .
cdr3_nt: TGTGCCAGCAGCTTGGCGTCGGGCACTGAGACCCATCATTTT
cdr3_aa: CASSLASGTETHHF

j_call: TRBJ2-7
d_call: .
v_call: TRBV29-1
clone_size: many
cdr3_nt: TGCAGCGTTACAGTGGGCTACGAGCAGTACTTC
cdr3_aa: CSVTVGYEQYF

j_call: TRBJ2-5
d_call: .
v_call: TRBV12-3/TRBV12-4
clone_size: once
cdr3_nt: TGTGCCAGCAGTTTGATAGGGGCCCAAGAAACCCAGTACTTC
cdr3_aa: CASSLIGAQETQYF

j_call: TRBJ1-1
d_call: .
v_call: TRBV5-6
clone_size: .
cdr3_nt: .
cdr3_aa: CASSFGNGGTTEAYF

j_call: TRBJ1-3
d_call: .
v_call: TRBV5-1
clone_size: .
cdr3_nt: TGCGCCATAGAGGGAGCTGGAAACACCATATATTTT
cdr3_aa: CAIEGAGNTIYF

j_call: TRBJ2-7
d_call: .
v_call: TRBV4-2
clone_size: .
cdr3_nt: TGTGCCATCAGCCAACCGAGCCACCGACTGGGTGAGCAGTACTTC
cdr3_aa: CAISQPSHRLGEQYF

j_call: TRBJ2-5
d_call: .
v_call: TRBV11-3
clone_size: medium-sized
cdr3_nt: TGTGCCAGCAGCCTGTCCCGCGGGTCCCAAGAGACCCAGTACTTC
cdr3_aa: CASSLSRGSQETQYF

j_call: TRBJ1-1
d_call: .
v_call: TRBV28
clone_size: .
cdr3_nt: TGTGCCAGCAGTCTACCCCGGGCGCGGTGGACTGAAGCTTTCTTT
cdr3_aa: CASSLPRARWTEAFF

j_call: TRBJ2-1
d_call: TRBD2
v_call: TRBV7-8
clone_size: .
cdr3_nt: TGTGCCAGCAGCTCAGGCACTAGCGGGTACAATGAGCAGTTCTTC
cdr3_aa: CASSSGTSGYNEQFF

j_call: TRBJ2-1
d_call: TRBD1
v_call: TRBV29-1
clone_size: many
cdr3_nt: TGCAGCGGCGGGACAGGGTCGGTTGAGCAGTTCTTC
cdr3_aa: CSGGTGSVEQFF

j_call: TRBJ2-6
d_call: .
v_call: TRBV5-6
clone_size: .
cdr3_nt: TGTGCCAACAGCTTGCTTACCAGAGGTGGGGCCAGCGTCCTGACTTTC
cdr3_aa: CANSLLTRGGASVLTF

j_call: TRBJ2-5
d_call: .
v_call: TRBV10-2
clone_size: .
cdr3_nt: TGCGCCAGCTCTGCCTTCACAGCTCAAGAGACCCAGTACTTC
cdr3_aa: CASSAFTAQETQYF

j_call: TRBJ2-7
d_call: .
v_call: TRBV7-9
clone_size: many
cdr3_nt: TGTGCCAGCAGGAGAGGGCTCGAGCAGTACTTC
cdr3_aa: CASRRGLEQYF

j_call: TRBJ2-7
d_call: TRBD1
v_call: TRBV20-1
clone_size: .
cdr3_nt: TGCAGCGTGACCCCCGGGACAGGGGGTTACGAGCAGTATTTC
cdr3_aa: CSVTPGTGGYEQYF

j_call: TRBJ2-1
d_call: .
v_call: TRBV5-1
clone_size: .
cdr3_nt: TGCGCCAGCAGCTTGGAATGGGCCGATAATGAGCGGTTCTTC
cdr3_aa: CASSLEWADNERFF

j_call: TRBJ2-2
d_call: .
v_call: TRBV29-1
clone_size: .
cdr3_nt: TGCAGCGCCAACCCGGGACTTGAAAACACCGGGGAGCTATTTTTT
cdr3_aa: CSANPGLENTGELFF